The T cell receptor (beta chain) described here comes from a study of yellow fever vaccine responses in identical twins. Overall study findings and caveats: Reportedly, twins showed a vaccine T cell response that looked partly convergent and partly personalized.

MiXCR, run by TCRdb on the RT-PCR reads, gives a single entry per CDR3 protein. The sample includes a few thousand distinct CDR3 sequences, approximately 71% of them seen just once. V lost 3 bases to trimming and J lost 4 bases; unmatched junction nucleotides: 1. The CDR3 sequence is 13 residues long. Looked up from germline, CDR1 is SGHVS and CDR2 is FNYEAQ. Turning to this clonotype: No antigen is known for it.

The source material was T cells from blood (PBMCs), unsorted or a sorted subset (not recorded which), sampled before or after yellow fever vaccination (not recorded which). The chain couples TRBV7-6 to TRBJ2-7; 9 nucleotides match TRBD1. The sequence was obtained from a woman younger than 35 who received the yellow fever vaccine. As DNA, the CDR3 is TGTGCCAGCAGCTTGACAGGGGGGTACGAGCAGTACTTC. It specifies CASSLTGGYEQYF.